This T cell receptor beta chain was profiled in a study of fetal regulatory T cell absence and autoimmunity. At the level of the study: Without clinical diabetes, IPEX patients showed exocrine pancreas autoimmunity. The study's findings and limits: Pancreas and cord blood did not differ much in TRB family usage. Pancreas TCRs were oligoclonally enriched versus cord blood, some clones over 85-fold.

With regard to this clone: Its cognate antigen is unknown.

TCRdb's table, derived via immunoSEQ multiplex PCR, lists solely in-frame clones and lacks some. Among about 95,000 clones listed, 72% were seen once. The clonotype originates from a male donor with IPEX syndrome. The source material was pancreas tissue.

The CDR3 spells CASTGGEKLFF. The CDR3 nucleotides read TGTGCCAGTACGGGAGGTGAAAAACTGTTTTTT. The rearrangement uses TRBV19 and TRBJ1-4, with D unresolved. Germline V gene data show CDR1 as LNHDA and CDR2 as SQIVND (reference sequence). This CDR3 is built from 11 residues. V lost 7 bases to trimming and J lost 7 bases, with 7 bases between them.